This is a list of T cell receptor beta chains from one sample in a study of T cells in localized non-small cell lung cancer. TCRdb keeps only in-frame clones here, not all; method: immunoSEQ multiplex PCR. The sample contains roughly 3,800 clones, more than 25% of which appear only once. This sample comprised lung tumor tissue, obtained before any cancer treatment. All receptors come from an older male donor with stage III lung adenocarcinoma. Both conserved end residues are part of each CDR3. A D gene is named only where the DNA matches it firmly. Clone size is stated in some rows and not others, as once, few, many or a class when expanded.

TRBV6-8	TRBD1	-	TRBJ1-5	TGTGCCAGCAGTCGGGGACAGCAGGTTAATCAGCCCCAGCATTTT	CASSRGQQVNQPQHF
TRBV7-6	-	-	TRBJ1-1	TGTGCCAGCAGCTTGTATGGGGGGGGCACTGAAGCTTTCTTT	CASSLYGGGTEAFF
TRBV18	-	-	TRBJ1-2	TGTGCCAGCTCACCACAGCTAGCGAGAGACTATGGCTACACCTTC	CASSPQLARDYGYTF
TRBV19	TRBD1	-	TRBJ1-1	TGTGCCAGTAGTATTAGCGGTGTAGGGGGCCTATCTGAAGCTTTCTTT	CASSISGVGGLSEAFF
TRBV29-1	-	-	TRBJ1-2	TGCAGCGTTGAAACCCCGTCGCGGGATGATGGCTACACCTTC	CSVETPSRDDGYTF
TRBV11-3	-	-	TRBJ1-2	TGTGCCAGCAGCTTAGGAGGGCCCAACTATGGCTACACCTTC	CASSLGGPNYGYTF
TRBV10-3	TRBD1	few	TRBJ2-2	TGTGCCAGCCGGGACAGCGGAACCGGGGAGCTGTTTTTT	CASRDSGTGELFF
TRBV6-8	-	-	TRBJ1-6	TGTGCCAGCAGTTTCACCGGGGCGCTGTCGGGCGGAAGAGATAATTCACCCCTCCACTTT	CASSFTGALSGGRDNSPLHF
TRBV12-5	-	-	TRBJ1-2	TGTGCTAGTGGTTTGGTACCCCCTCGGGGAGGCTATGGCTACACCTTC	CASGLVPPRGGYGYTF
TRBV11-3	-	-	TRBJ2-2	TGTGCCAGCAGTCTCAATCGGGACACCTCCACCGGGGAGCTGTTTTTT	CASSLNRDTSTGELFF
TRBV19	-	-	TRBJ2-5	TGTGCCAGTAGTATAGACGGGGGGCACGGAGAGACCCAGTACTTC	CASSIDGGHGETQYF
TRBV19	TRBD2	-	TRBJ2-3	TGTGCCAGTAGTGCCGCCGGGGGGGCGGCGGGCACAGATACGCAGTATTTT	CASSAAGGAAGTDTQYF
TRBV4-1	-	-	TRBJ1-2	TGCGCCAGCAGCCAAGTTTCGGCCGGAGGCTACACCTTC	CASSQVSAGGYTF
TRBV18	-	-	TRBJ2-3	TGTGCCAGCTCACCCCTAGCCCCTGCTTCTACAGATACGCAGTATTTT	CASSPLAPASTDTQYF
TRBV15	TRBD1	-	TRBJ1-1	TGTGCCACCAGCAGAGGGACAGGGGGCACTGAAGCTTTCTTT	CATSRGTGGTEAFF
TRBV6-8	-	medium-sized	TRBJ2-1	TGTGCCAGCAGTCTAACAGGGACCGAGCAGTTCTTC	CASSLTGTEQFF
TRBV6-8	-	medium-sized	TRBJ1-1	TGTGCCAGCAGTTCCGAAGGCGCCACTGAAGCTTTCTTT	CASSSEGATEAFF
TRBV6-9	-	-	TRBJ2-7	TGTGCCAGCACCTACGGGGAGGTACGGGGGGAGCAGTACTTC	CASTYGEVRGEQYF
TRBV11-3	-	-	TRBJ2-3	TGTGCCAGCAGCTTATTCTTGAATGGTGGCACAGATACGCAGTATTTT	CASSLFLNGGTDTQYF
TRBV9	TRBD2	large	TRBJ2-2	TGTGCCAGCAGCTCTAGACTAGCTGCCGGGGAGCTGTTTTTT	CASSSRLAAGELFF
TRBV11-3	-	few	TRBJ1-4	TGTGCCAGCAGCCAGGGCAGGGGTGCAACTAATGAAAAACTGTTTTTT	CASSQGRGATNEKLFF
TRBV11-1	TRBD1	few	TRBJ1-3	TGTGCCAGCAGCTCACAGGGGGCAGGCGGAAACACCATATATTTT	CASSSQGAGGNTIYF
TRBV11-3	-	medium-sized	TRBJ1-3	TGTGCCAGCAGCCCGTACGGAGTATGGGATACCTCTGGAAACACCATATATTTT	CASSPYGVWDTSGNTIYF
TRBV19	-	-	TRBJ2-7	TGTGCCAGTAGTTATGACAGCCAGAGCTCCTACGAGCAGTACTTC	CASSYDSQSSYEQYF
TRBV27	TRBD2	-	TRBJ2-5	TGTGCCAGCAGTACCTGGGGTAGCGGGGGGGAAGAGACCCAGTACTTC	CASSTWGSGGEETQYF
TRBV18	TRBD1	-	TRBJ1-2	TGTGCCAGCTCACCAGGAGGACAGGGATACTATGGCTACACCTTC	CASSPGGQGYYGYTF
TRBV18	TRBD1	-	TRBJ1-5	TGTGCCAGCTCACCTGACAGGGGGCGTGCGTTTGGCAATCAGCCCCAGCATTTT	CASSPDRGRAFGNQPQHF
TRBV5-1	TRBD1	-	TRBJ1-2	TGCGCCAGCAGCTCACAGGGGAACGACTATGGCTACACCTTC	CASSSQGNDYGYTF